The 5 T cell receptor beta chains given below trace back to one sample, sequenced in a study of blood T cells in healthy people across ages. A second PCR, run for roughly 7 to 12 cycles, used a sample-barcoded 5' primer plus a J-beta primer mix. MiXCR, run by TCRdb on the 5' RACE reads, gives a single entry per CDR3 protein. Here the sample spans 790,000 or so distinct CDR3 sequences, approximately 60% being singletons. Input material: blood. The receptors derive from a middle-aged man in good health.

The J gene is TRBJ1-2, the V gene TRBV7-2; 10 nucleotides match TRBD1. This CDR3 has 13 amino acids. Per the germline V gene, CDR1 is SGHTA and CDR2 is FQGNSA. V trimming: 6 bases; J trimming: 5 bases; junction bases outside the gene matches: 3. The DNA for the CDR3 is TGTGCCAGCAGACCGGGACAGGGGTATGGCTACACCTTC. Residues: CASRPGQGYGYTF.

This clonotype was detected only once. The CDR3 region has the DNA TGTGCCAGCAGTCCTAGGACTAGCGGGAGAAACGAGCAGTACTTC. This encodes CASSPRTSGRNEQYF. J is TRBJ2-5 and V is TRBV12-3 or TRBV12-4; 13 bases fit TRBD2. The DNA matches TRBJ2-7 better at its end, which makes the J call doubtful. The CDR3 has 15 residues.

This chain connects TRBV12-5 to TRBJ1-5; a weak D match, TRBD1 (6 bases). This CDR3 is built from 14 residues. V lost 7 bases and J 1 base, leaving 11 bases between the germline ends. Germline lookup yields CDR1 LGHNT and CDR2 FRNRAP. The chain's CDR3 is CASDRGGSNQPQHF. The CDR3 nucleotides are TGTGCTAGTGACCGAGGGGGGAGCAATCAGCCCCAGCATTTT.

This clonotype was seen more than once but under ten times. CDR3 bases: TGTGCCAGCAGCTCCGGGAGGGGGGGAAACTATGGCTACACCTTC. Translating it yields CASSSGRGGNYGYTF. V and J are TRBV11-2 and TRBJ1-2; tentative D call: TRBD1 (6 bases). The germline gives CDR1 SGHAT, CDR2 FQNNGV. V lost 4 bases to trimming and J lost 2 bases, with 14 bases between them. The CDR3 runs 15 residues.

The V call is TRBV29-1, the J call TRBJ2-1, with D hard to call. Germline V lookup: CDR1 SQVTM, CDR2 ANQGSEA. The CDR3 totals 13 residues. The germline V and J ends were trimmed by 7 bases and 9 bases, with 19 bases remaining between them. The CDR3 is CSASSPGNFEQFF. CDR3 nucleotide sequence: TGCAGCGCCAGTAGCCCTGGTAATTTTGAGCAGTTCTTC.